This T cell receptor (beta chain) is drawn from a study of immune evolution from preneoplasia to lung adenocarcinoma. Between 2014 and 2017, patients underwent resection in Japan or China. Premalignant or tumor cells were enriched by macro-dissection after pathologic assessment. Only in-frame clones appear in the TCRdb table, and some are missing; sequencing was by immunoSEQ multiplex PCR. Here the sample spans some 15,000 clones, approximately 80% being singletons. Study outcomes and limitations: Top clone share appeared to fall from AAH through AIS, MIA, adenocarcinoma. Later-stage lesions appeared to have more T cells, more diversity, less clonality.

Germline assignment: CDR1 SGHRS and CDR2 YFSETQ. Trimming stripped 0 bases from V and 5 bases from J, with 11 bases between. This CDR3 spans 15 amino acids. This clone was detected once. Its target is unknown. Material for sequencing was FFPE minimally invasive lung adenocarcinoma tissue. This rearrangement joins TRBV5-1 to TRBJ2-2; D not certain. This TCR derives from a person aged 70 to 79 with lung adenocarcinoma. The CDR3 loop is CASSLEKLRTGELFF. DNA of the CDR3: TGCGCCAGCAGCTTGGAGAAATTAAGGACCGGGGAGCTGTTTTTT.